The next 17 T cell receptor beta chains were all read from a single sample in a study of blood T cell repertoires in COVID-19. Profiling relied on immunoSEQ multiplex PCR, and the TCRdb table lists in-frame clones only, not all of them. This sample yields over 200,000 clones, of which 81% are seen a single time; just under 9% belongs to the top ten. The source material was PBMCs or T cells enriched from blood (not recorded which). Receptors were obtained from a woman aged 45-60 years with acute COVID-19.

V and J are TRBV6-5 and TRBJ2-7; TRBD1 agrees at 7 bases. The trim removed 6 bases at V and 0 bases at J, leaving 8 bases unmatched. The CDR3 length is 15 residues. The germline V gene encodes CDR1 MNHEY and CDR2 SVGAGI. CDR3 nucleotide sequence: TGTGCCAGCAGCCCGACAGGGAGAAACTCCTACGAGCAGTACTTC. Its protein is CASSPTGRNSYEQYF.

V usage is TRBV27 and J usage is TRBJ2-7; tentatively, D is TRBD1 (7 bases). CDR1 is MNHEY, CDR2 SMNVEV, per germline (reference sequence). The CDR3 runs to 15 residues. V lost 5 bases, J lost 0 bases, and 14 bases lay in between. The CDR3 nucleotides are TGTGCCAGCAGTCAGCAGGGGGGAAGCTCCTACGAGCAGTACTTC. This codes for CASSQQGGSSYEQYF.

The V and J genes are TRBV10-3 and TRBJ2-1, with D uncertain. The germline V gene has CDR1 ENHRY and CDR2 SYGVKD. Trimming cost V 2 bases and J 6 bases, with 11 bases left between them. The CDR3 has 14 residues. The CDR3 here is CAISEDFTRNEQFF. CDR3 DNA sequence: TGTGCCATCAGTGAGGACTTCACCCGCAATGAGCAGTTCTTC.

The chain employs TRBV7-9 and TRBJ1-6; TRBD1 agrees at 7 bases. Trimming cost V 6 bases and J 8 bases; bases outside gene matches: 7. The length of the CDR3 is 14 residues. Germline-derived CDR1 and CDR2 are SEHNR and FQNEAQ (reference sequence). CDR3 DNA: TGTGCCAGCAGTCGGGACAGAGAAGATTCACCCCTCCACTTT. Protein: CASSRDREDSPLHF.

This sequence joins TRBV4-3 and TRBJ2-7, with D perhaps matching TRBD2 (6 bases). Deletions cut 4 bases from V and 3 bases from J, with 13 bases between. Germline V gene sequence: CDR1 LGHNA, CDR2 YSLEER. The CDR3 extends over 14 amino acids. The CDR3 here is CASSRRTGDYEQYF. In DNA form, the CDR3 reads TGCGCCAGCAGCCGAAGGACGGGAGACTACGAGCAGTACTTC.

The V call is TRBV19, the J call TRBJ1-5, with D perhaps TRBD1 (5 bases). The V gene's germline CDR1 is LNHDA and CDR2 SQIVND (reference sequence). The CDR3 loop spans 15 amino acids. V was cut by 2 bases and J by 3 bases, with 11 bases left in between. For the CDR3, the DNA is TGTGCCAGTAGTATATTAGACAGTCTCAATCAGCCCCAGCATTTT. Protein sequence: CASSILDSLNQPQHF.

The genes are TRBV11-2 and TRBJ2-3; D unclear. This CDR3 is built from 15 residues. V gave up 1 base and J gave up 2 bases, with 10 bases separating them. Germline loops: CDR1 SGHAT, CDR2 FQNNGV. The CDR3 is CASSLASFYTDTQYF. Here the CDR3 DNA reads TGTGCCAGCAGCTTAGCCTCTTTCTACACAGATACGCAGTATTTT.

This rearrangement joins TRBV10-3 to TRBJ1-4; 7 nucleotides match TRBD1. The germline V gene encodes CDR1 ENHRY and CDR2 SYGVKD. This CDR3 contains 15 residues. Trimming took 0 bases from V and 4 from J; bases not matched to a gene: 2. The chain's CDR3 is CAISESGTVNEKLFF. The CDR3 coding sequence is TGTGCCATCAGTGAGTCGGGGACAGTTAATGAAAAACTGTTTTTT.

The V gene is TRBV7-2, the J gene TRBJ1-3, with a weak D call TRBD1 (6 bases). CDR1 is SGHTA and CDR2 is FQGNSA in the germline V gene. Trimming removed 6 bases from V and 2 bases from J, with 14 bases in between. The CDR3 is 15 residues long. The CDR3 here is CASRLNGGTGNTIYF. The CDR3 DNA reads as TGTGCCAGCAGATTAAATGGGGGCACTGGAAACACCATATATTTT.

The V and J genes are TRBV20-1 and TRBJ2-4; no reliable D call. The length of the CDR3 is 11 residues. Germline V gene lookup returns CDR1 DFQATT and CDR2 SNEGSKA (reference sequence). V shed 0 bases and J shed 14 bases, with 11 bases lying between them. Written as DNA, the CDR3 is TGCAGTGCTAGAGATCTCAGATCTGAGTACTTC. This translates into CSARDLRSEYF.

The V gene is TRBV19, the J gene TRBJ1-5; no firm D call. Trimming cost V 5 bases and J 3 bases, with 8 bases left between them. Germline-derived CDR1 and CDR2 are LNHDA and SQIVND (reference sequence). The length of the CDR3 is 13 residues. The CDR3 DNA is TGTGCCAGTAGTGACTCCTACAATCAGCCCCAGCATTTT. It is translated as CASSDSYNQPQHF.

The CDR3 DNA reads as TGTGCCAGCAGCGGACGCGGGGTCTACAATGAGCAGTTCTTC. This encodes CASSGRGVYNEQFF. This chain uses TRBV5-5 with TRBJ2-1; perhaps TRBD2 as D (6 bases). V dropped 4 bases and J dropped 3 bases, with 11 bases sitting between them. The CDR3 extends over 14 amino acids. CDR1 SGHKS and CDR2 YYEKEE come from the germline V gene (reference sequence).

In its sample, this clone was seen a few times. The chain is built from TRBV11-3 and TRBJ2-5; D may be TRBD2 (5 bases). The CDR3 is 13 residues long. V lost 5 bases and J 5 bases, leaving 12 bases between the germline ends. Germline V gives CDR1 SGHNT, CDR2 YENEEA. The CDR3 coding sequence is TGTGCCAGCAGCCCGGGGTTAGTTGAGACCCAGTACTTC. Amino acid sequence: CASSPGLVETQYF.

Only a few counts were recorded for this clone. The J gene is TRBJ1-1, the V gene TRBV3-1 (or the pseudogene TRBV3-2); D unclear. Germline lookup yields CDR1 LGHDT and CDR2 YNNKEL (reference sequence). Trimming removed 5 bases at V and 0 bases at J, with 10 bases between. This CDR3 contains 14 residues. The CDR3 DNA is TGTGCCAGCAGCTCTACCCCCATGAACACTGAAGCTTTCTTT. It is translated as CASSSTPMNTEAFF.

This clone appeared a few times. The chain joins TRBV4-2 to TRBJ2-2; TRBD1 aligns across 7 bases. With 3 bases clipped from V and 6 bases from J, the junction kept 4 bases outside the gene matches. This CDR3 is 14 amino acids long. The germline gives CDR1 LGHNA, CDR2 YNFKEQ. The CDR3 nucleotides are TGTGCCAGCAGCCAGGAAACAGGGGCCGGGGAGCTGTTTTTT. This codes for CASSQETGAGELFF.

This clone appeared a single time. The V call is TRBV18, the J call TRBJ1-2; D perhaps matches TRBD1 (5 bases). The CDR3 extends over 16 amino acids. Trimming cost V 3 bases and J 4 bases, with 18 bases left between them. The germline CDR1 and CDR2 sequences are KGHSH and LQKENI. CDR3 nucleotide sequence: TGTGCCAGCTCACCTAACGCAGGGTCCCGCCTCTATGGCTACACCTTC. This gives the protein CASSPNAGSRLYGYTF.

In nucleotides, the CDR3 is TGTGCCACCAGTGCGAACAGGGTTGGCACCGGGGAGCTGTTTTTT. Protein product: CATSANRVGTGELFF. V is TRBV24-1 and J is TRBJ2-2; possibly TRBD1 for D (6 bases). The germline CDR1 and CDR2 sequences are KGHDR and SFDVKD. CDR3 length: 15 amino acids. V gave up 5 bases and J gave up 4 bases, with 13 bases separating them.